The 4 T cell receptor beta chains below come from one sample, sequenced in a study of technical replicates of blood from a handful of donors. Assay used: immunoSEQ multiplex PCR; TCRdb lists only in-frame clones, some missing. The sample yields around 67,000 clones, around 95% seen once. Material for sequencing was T cells isolated from PBMCs. All receptors come from a human donor in good health.

The rearrangement links TRBV7-8 to TRBJ2-7, with TRBD2 matching over 10 bases. The CDR3 has 13 amino acids. After removal of 4 bases from V and 6 bases from J, the junction contained 3 bases not matched to a gene. The germline V gene has CDR1 SGHVS and CDR2 FQNEAQ. The CDR3 reads CASSSSGRGEQYF. The CDR3 DNA is TGTGCCAGCAGCTCTAGCGGGAGAGGCGAGCAGTACTTC.

V usage is TRBV29-1 and J usage is TRBJ1-2, with D possibly TRBD1 on 5 matching bases. With 3 bases removed from V and 4 bases from J, the gap between germline ends came to 9 bases. The CDR3 spans 12 residues. The germline V gene has CDR1 SQVTM and CDR2 ANQGSEA. The chain's CDR3 is CSVDEGVYGYTF. In DNA, the CDR3 is TGCAGCGTTGACGAAGGGGTCTATGGCTACACCTTC.

J is TRBJ1-1 and V is TRBV10-2; possible D gene TRBD1, 5 bases. V lost 3 bases and J 6 bases, leaving 17 bases between the germline ends. The CDR3 consists of 15 residues. The germline gives CDR1 WSHSY, CDR2 SAAADI. The CDR3 region has the DNA TGCGCCAGCAGTGACCCCCCGGGGGTTGAGTCTGAAGCTTTCTTT. Amino acids: CASSDPPGVESEAFF.

The chain has TRBV15 and TRBJ2-2; 7 bases fit TRBD1. The germline gives CDR1 LNHNV, CDR2 YYDKDF (reference sequence). The CDR3 is 16 residues long. Trimming took 6 bases from V and 0 from J; bases not matched to a gene: 7. CDR3 coding DNA: TGTGCCACCAGAGAATCCGGGACAGCGAACACCGGGGAGCTGTTTTTT. Its protein product is CATRESGTANTGELFF.